Listed below are T cell receptor beta chains from one sample, sequenced in a study of T cell repertoires in aging, cancer and after chemotherapy. TCRdb re-derived calls from the multiplex PCR reads in MiXCR, one entry per CDR3 protein. This repertoire shows about 15,000 distinct CDR3 sequences, 45% to 50% found once; its top ten account for roughly a tenth. Sequenced material: blood. The receptors here all came from a human donor in good health. CDR3s include the opening cysteine and the closing phenylalanine or tryptophan. A D gene is named only where the DNA matches it firmly. Only part of the rows carry a size: once, few, many, or a class if the clone is expanded.

D gene	J gene	clone size	V gene	CDR3 protein	CDR3 DNA
TRBD2	TRBJ2-1	NA	TRBV6-2/TRBV6-3	CASSELAGANEQFF	TGTGCCAGCAGTGAGCTAGCGGGAGCCAATGAGCAGTTCTTC
NA	TRBJ2-5	NA	TRBV19	CASSPNRGGLETQYF	TGTGCCAGTAGTCCTAACAGGGGGGGCCTGGAGACCCAGTACTTC
NA	TRBJ2-1	NA	TRBV27	CASSFHPSSYNEQFF	TGTGCCAGCAGTTTTCACCCGAGCTCCTACAATGAGCAGTTCTTC
NA	TRBJ2-3	NA	TRBV5-6	CASSIGDPKLDTQYF	TGTGCCAGCAGCATCGGGGATCCTAAACTAGATACGCAGTATTTT
NA	TRBJ2-7	NA	TRBV5-6	CASSFRGEQYF	TGTGCCAGCAGCTTCAGAGGCGAGCAGTACTTC
NA	TRBJ1-2	NA	TRBV30	CAWSTGSFDYGYTF	TGTGCCTGGAGCACAGGGTCTTTCGACTATGGCTACACCTTC
TRBD1	TRBJ1-4	NA	TRBV29-1	CSVEKGTGSNEKLFF	TGCAGCGTTGAAAAGGGGACAGGATCTAATGAAAAACTGTTTTTT
TRBD2	TRBJ2-1	NA	TRBV6-5	CASSFLAGEYNEQFF	TGTGCCAGCAGTTTTCTAGCGGGAGAATACAATGAGCAGTTCTTC
TRBD1	TRBJ2-7	few	TRBV19	CASTRTGLSYEQYF	TGTGCCAGTACCCGGACAGGCCTCTCCTACGAGCAGTACTTC
TRBD2	TRBJ2-3	few	TRBV12-3/TRBV12-4	CASSFQLAGGTDTQYF	TGTGCCAGCAGTTTCCAACTAGCGGGAGGCACAGATACGCAGTATTTT
NA	TRBJ2-3	NA	TRBV30	CAWSPTGDTQYF	TGTGCCTGGAGTCCGACCGGAGATACGCAGTATTTT
NA	TRBJ2-1	NA	TRBV27	CASSGEETQFF	TGTGCCAGCAGTGGGGAAGAGACCCAGTTCTTC
TRBD2	TRBJ2-3	few	TRBV6-4	CASSPGGGTDTQYF	TGTGCCAGCAGTCCCGGGGGGGGCACAGATACGCAGTATTTT
TRBD1	TRBJ2-7	NA	TRBV6-2/TRBV6-3	CASRDRVSAAYEQYF	TGTGCCAGCAGAGACAGGGTCAGTGCCGCCTACGAGCAGTACTTC
NA	TRBJ2-7	medium-sized	TRBV29-1	CSVGVSGYEQYF	TGCAGCGTTGGAGTTTCCGGCTACGAGCAGTACTTC
NA	TRBJ2-1	NA	TRBV6-1	CASSYSDKVSEQFF	TGTGCCAGCAGTTACTCGGATAAGGTTTCTGAGCAGTTCTTC
NA	TRBJ2-7	few	TRBV6-1	CASGTGASYEQYF	TGTGCCAGCGGGACGGGAGCCTCCTACGAGCAGTACTTC
TRBD1	TRBJ1-2	once	TRBV29-1	CSGSKGQDYGYTF	TGCAGCGGATCCAAGGGACAGGACTATGGCTACACCTTC
NA	TRBJ2-2	few	TRBV18	CASSPQVRRPNTGELFF	TGTGCCAGCTCACCACAGGTCAGGAGACCGAACACCGGGGAGCTGTTTTTT
TRBD1	TRBJ2-3	NA	TRBV5-3	CARSLLRDRGRDTQYF	TGTGCCAGAAGTCTCCTCCGGGACAGGGGAAGAGATACGCAGTATTTT
NA	TRBJ2-2	medium-sized	TRBV29-1	CSARHTGELFF	TGCAGCGCTCGACACACCGGGGAGCTGTTTTTT
TRBD2	TRBJ2-7	few	TRBV29-1	CSSGTTHEQYF	TGCAGCAGTGGGACTACCCACGAGCAGTACTTC
NA	TRBJ2-1	NA	TRBV27	CASSSGQKEQFF	TGTGCCAGCAGTTCTGGACAGAAAGAGCAGTTCTTC
NA	TRBJ2-6	few	TRBV18	CASSPLSGANVLTF	TGTGCCAGCTCACCCCTATCTGGGGCCAACGTCCTGACTTTC
NA	TRBJ1-5	NA	TRBV6-6	CASSRRTQDQPQHF	TGTGCCAGCAGTCGTCGGACCCAAGACCAGCCCCAGCATTTT
NA	TRBJ2-7	few	TRBV18	CASSPWAGGEQYF	TGTGCCAGCTCACCATGGGCAGGCGGCGAGCAGTACTTC
NA	TRBJ2-1	few	TRBV5-6	CASSREAYNEQFF	TGTGCCAGCAGCAGGGAGGCCTACAATGAGCAGTTCTTC
TRBD1	TRBJ2-5	few	TRBV12-3/TRBV12-4	CASSRRQGSGETQYF	TGTGCCAGCAGTCGACGACAGGGGAGTGGAGAGACCCAGTACTTC
TRBD1	TRBJ1-5	few	TRBV27	CASSRDRGPNQPQHF	TGTGCCAGCAGTCGCGACAGGGGTCCCAATCAGCCCCAGCATTTT
NA	TRBJ2-1	NA	TRBV12-3/TRBV12-4	CASSLALRDEQFF	TGTGCCAGCAGTTTAGCTCTCAGAGATGAGCAGTTCTTC
NA	TRBJ1-1	few	TRBV19	CASSIIGTEAFF	TGTGCCAGTAGTATAATCGGTACTGAAGCTTTCTTT
NA	TRBJ2-5	few	TRBV19	CASSISNIRQETQYF	TGTGCCAGTAGTATTTCGAATATTAGACAAGAGACCCAGTACTTC
TRBD2	TRBJ2-1	NA	TRBV5-5	CASSLGLASNEQFF	TGTGCCAGCAGCTTGGGACTAGCGTCCAATGAGCAGTTCTTC
TRBD1	TRBJ1-1	NA	TRBV6-2/TRBV6-3	CASSINRGPEAFF	TGTGCCAGCAGTATAAACAGGGGCCCTGAAGCTTTCTTT
TRBD1	TRBJ1-1	few	TRBV29-1	CSVTGGTEAFF	TGCAGCGTTACAGGGGGCACTGAAGCTTTCTTT
TRBD1	TRBJ1-4	few	TRBV29-1	CSGLTGGKGEKLFF	TGCAGCGGACTCACAGGGGGCAAGGGGGAAAAACTGTTTTTT
NA	TRBJ2-2	NA	TRBV29-1	CSVSGKPTGELFF	TGCAGCGTTTCCGGGAAGCCCACCGGGGAGCTGTTTTTT
NA	TRBJ2-7	NA	TRBV27	CASSGGYEQYF	TGTGCCAGCAGTGGAGGCTACGAGCAGTACTTC
NA	TRBJ1-5	NA	TRBV27	CASKGTPNSNQPQHF	TGTGCCAGCAAAGGGACACCTAATAGCAATCAGCCACAGCATTTT
NA	TRBJ2-3	NA	TRBV10-3	CAISEPLEGFTDTQYF	TGTGCCATCAGTGAGCCGCTAGAGGGTTTCACAGATACGCAGTATTTT
NA	TRBJ2-3	NA	TRBV18	CASSPPGRGSTDTQYF	TGTGCCAGCTCACCACCGGGTCGGGGGAGCACAGATACGCAGTATTTT
TRBD1	TRBJ2-6	few	TRBV18	CASSPPLGQKPSGANVLTF	TGTGCCAGCTCCCCACCACTGGGACAGAAGCCCTCTGGGGCCAACGTCCTGACTTTC
NA	TRBJ2-6	medium-sized	TRBV19	CASSFTSSGANVLTF	TGTGCCAGTAGTTTCACCTCCTCTGGGGCCAACGTCCTGACTTTC
NA	TRBJ1-2	NA	TRBV6-5	CASSYSAADVIFGYTF	TGTGCCAGCAGTTACTCCGCCGCCGACGTGATTTTTGGCTACACCTTC
TRBD2	TRBJ2-3	NA	TRBV19	CASSIGGGADTQYF	TGTGCCAGTAGTATAGGGGGAGGGGCAGATACGCAGTATTTT
NA	TRBJ1-5	NA	TRBV19	CASTSSYSNQPQHF	TGTGCCAGTACAAGTAGTTATAGCAATCAGCCCCAGCATTTT
NA	TRBJ2-2	few	TRBV19	CASSQGFIGELFF	TGTGCCAGTAGCCAGGGGTTTATCGGGGAGCTGTTTTTT
TRBD2	TRBJ2-7	NA	TRBV5-6	CASTWGGYEQYF	TGTGCCAGCACGTGGGGAGGGTACGAGCAGTACTTC
NA	TRBJ1-4	NA	TRBV6-5	CASSFYSVATNEKLFF	TGTGCCAGCAGTTTCTATTCCGTTGCAACTAATGAAAAACTGTTTTTT
TRBD2	TRBJ2-1	once	TRBV27	CASSLSSGGRTMHNEQFF	TGTGCCAGCAGTTTATCCTCTGGCGGGAGGACAATGCACAATGAGCAGTTCTTC
NA	TRBJ2-3	NA	TRBV6-2/TRBV6-3	CASSDLPSTDTQYF	TGTGCCAGCAGTGACCTCCCTAGCACAGATACGCAGTATTTT
TRBD2	TRBJ2-1	NA	TRBV12-3/TRBV12-4	CASRGLAGDNEQFF	TGTGCCAGCAGGGGACTAGCGGGTGACAATGAGCAGTTCTTC
TRBD2	TRBJ2-7	NA	TRBV27	CASSFLAGGYEQYF	TGTGCCAGCAGTTTTCTTGCGGGAGGCTACGAGCAGTACTTC